This paragraph covers one T cell receptor beta chain sequence. V lost 5 bases and J lost 8; bases outside the gene matches: 13. The CDR3 has 15 residues. Germline assignment: CDR1 SGHTA and CDR2 FQGNSA. The sample is drawn from a study of blood T cells in healthy people across ages. Then a second PCR, running about 7 to 11 cycles, was carried out with a sample-barcoded 5' primer and a J-beta primer mix. TCRdb passed the 5' RACE reads through MiXCR, listing each CDR3 protein once. The data show around 1,900,000 distinct CDR3 sequences, around 40% seen once. This TCR was sampled from a human donor in good health. The genes are TRBV7-2 and TRBJ1-2, with TRBD1 identical over 8 bases. The sample taken for sequencing was blood. The CDR3 coding sequence is TGTGCCAGCAGCGCCGGACAGGGCTCTTGGGGCGGCTACACCTTC. Its protein is CASSAGQGSWGGYTF. Variable domain in full (rest from reference TRBV7-2 and TRBJ1-2): GAGVSQSPSNKVTEKGKDVELRCDPISGHTALYWYRQSLGQGLEFLIYFQGNSAPDKSGLPSDRFSAERTGGSVSTLTIQRTQQEDSAVYLCASSAGQGSWGGYTFGSGTRLTVV.